This T cell receptor beta chain was retrieved from a study of T cell responses to AZD1222 COVID-19 vaccine. The method was immunoSEQ multiplex PCR; TCRdb's version includes in-frame clones alone and lacks a portion of them. The sample has about 140,000 clones, approximately 90% seen once; the top ten hold roughly 3.6%. Study-wide results and caveats: With two AZD1222 doses given, Spike-specific TCR breadth and depth both rose.

About this clone: The antigen is not known.

The ends were cut back, 6 bases at V and 14 bases at J, with 20 bases in the middle. Germline V lookup: CDR1 MNHEY, CDR2 SVGAGI. This CDR3 spans 14 amino acids. The rearrangement joins TRBV6-5 to TRBJ1-6; no clear D. The sequence was collected from an adult in good health. The sequencing here drew on peripheral blood, taken on day 0 of AZD1222 vaccination. CDR3: CASSGISRAPALHF. The CDR3 DNA sequence: TGTGCCAGCAGCGGCATTTCGAGGGCTCCGGCCCTCCACTTT.